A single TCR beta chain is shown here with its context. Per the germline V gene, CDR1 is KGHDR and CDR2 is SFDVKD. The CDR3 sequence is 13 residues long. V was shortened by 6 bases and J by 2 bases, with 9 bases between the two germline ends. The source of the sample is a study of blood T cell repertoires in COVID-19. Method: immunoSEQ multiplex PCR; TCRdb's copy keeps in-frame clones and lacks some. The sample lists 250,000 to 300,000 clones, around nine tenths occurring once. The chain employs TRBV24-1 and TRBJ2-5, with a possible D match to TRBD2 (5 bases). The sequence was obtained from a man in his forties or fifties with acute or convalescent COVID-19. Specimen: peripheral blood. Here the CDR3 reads CATSQRRQETQYF. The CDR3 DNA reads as TGTGCCACCAGTCAGCGGAGGCAAGAGACCCAGTACTTC.